Each of the 29 T cell receptor beta chains below was sequenced from the same sample in a study of T cells in Graves' hyperthyroidism and ophthalmopathy. It was RNA transcripts that yielded the amplified TCR beta CDR3 regions. The study used the HTBI primer set for a first-round RT-PCR of the TCR CDR3. TCRdb recomputed calls from the multiplex PCR reads with MiXCR, one row per CDR3 protein. The table records over 450,000 distinct CDR3 sequences, about an eighth of them present only once. Material for sequencing was blood. All receptors come from a woman aged 18-30 years with Graves' hyperthyroidism.

This clonotype was detected many times. The V and J genes are TRBV20-1 and TRBJ2-7; 11 bases match TRBD2. Germline CDR1 reads DFQATT; CDR2 reads SNEGSKA (reference sequence). The CDR3 has 15 amino acids. V lost 4 bases to trimming and J lost 0 bases; unmatched junction nucleotides: 5. The CDR3 reads CSAIGTSGFSYEQYF. The CDR3 bases are TGCAGTGCTATAGGGACTAGCGGATTCTCCTACGAGCAGTACTTC.

This clonotype came up many times. V and J are TRBV19 and TRBJ1-1; 10 bases fit TRBD1. The germline gives CDR1 LNHDA, CDR2 SQIVND (reference sequence). The CDR3 covers 15 residues. Unmatched junction bases numbered 6, after V lost 4 bases and J lost 4 bases. The CDR3 nucleotides read TGTGCCAGTAGTACTTCGGGACAGGGGATCACTGAAGCTTTCTTT. Translated, it gives CASSTSGQGITEAFF. The entire variable domain, with the rest obtained from reference TRBV19 and TRBJ1-1, is as follows: DGGITQSPKYLFRKEGQNVTLSCEQNLNHDAMYWYRQDPGQGLRLIYYSQIVNDFQKGDIAEGYSVSREKKESFPLTVTSAQKNPTAFYLCASSTSGQGITEAFFGQGTRLTVV.

This clonotype was counted ten times or more. V is TRBV20-1 and J is TRBJ2-3, with TRBD1 matching 8 bases. V dropped 7 bases and J dropped 3; count of bases not matched to a gene: 6. The CDR3 runs to 13 residues. Germline V lookup: CDR1 DFQATT, CDR2 SNEGSKA (reference sequence). CDR3 coding DNA: TGCAGTGAACTTGACAGGGGAACAGATACGCAGTATTTT. Encoded protein: CSELDRGTDTQYF.

This clonotype has just a few counts. V and J are TRBV12-5 and TRBJ2-7; 14 bases agree with TRBD2. The CDR3 totals 17 residues. The germline V gene encodes CDR1 LGHNT and CDR2 FRNRAP. Trimming removed 0 bases from V and 2 bases from J; junction bases left unmatched: 3. The CDR3 coding sequence is TGTGCTAGTGGTTTGGTGGGACTAGCGGGAGTCACCTACGAGCAGTACTTC. It specifies CASGLVGLAGVTYEQYF.

The rearrangement links TRBV20-1 to TRBJ2-7; D is perhaps TRBD2 (6 bases). From germline, CDR1 is DFQATT and CDR2 SNEGSKA (reference sequence). There are 13 residues in the CDR3. Trimming removed 1 base from V and 4 bases from J, with 11 bases in between. CDR3 sequence: CSARGREWYEQYF. CDR3 coding DNA: TGCAGTGCTAGAGGACGGGAGTGGTACGAGCAGTACTTC.

This clonotype was counted a few times. This chain uses TRBV6-1 with TRBJ2-2; D gene uncertain. Deletions cut 4 bases from V and 0 bases from J, with 9 bases between. Germline loops: CDR1 MNHNS, CDR2 SASEGT. The CDR3 length is 15 residues. The CDR3 region is CASSGRPTNTGELFF. In nucleotides, the CDR3 is TGTGCCAGCAGTGGTAGGCCAACGAACACCGGGGAGCTGTTTTTT.

Many counts were recorded for this clonotype. V usage is TRBV27 and J usage is TRBJ2-7, with a tentative D call TRBD2 (7 bases). The V gene's germline CDR1 is MNHEY and CDR2 SMNVEV (reference sequence). The CDR3 is made up of 15 amino acids. Trimming took 6 bases from V and 3 from J, leaving 18 bases between them. CDR3 sequence (DNA): TGTGCCAGCAGCCCCAGCGGGACATCATTCTACGAGCAGTACGTC. It codes for CASSPSGTSFYEQYV.

This clonotype was recorded many times. The V gene is TRBV5-1, the J gene TRBJ2-2; D is undetermined. From germline, CDR1 is SGHRS and CDR2 YFSETQ. Trimming stripped 0 bases from V and 3 bases from J, with 9 bases between. The length of the CDR3 is 15 residues. The CDR3 loop reads CASSLATLDTGELFF. The CDR3 DNA reads TGCGCCAGCAGCTTGGCCACATTAGACACCGGGGAGCTGTTTTTT.

This clonotype has ten or more counts. V and J are TRBV6-1 and TRBJ1-2; D gene ambiguous. V shed 6 bases and J shed 3 bases, with 5 bases lying between them. Germline V CDR1 and CDR2: MNHNS, SASEGT. This CDR3 has 11 residues. The CDR3 region has the DNA TGTGCCAGCAGACGGGACTATGGCTACACCTTC. Protein sequence: CASRRDYGYTF.

This clonotype occurred many times. The rearrangement uses TRBV19 and TRBJ2-3, with 7 bases matching TRBD1. Per the germline V gene, CDR1 is LNHDA and CDR2 is SQIVND (reference sequence). The J segment lost 1 base and the V segment lost 4 bases, leaving 8 bases of the junction unmatched. The CDR3 spans 16 residues. CDR3 sequence reads: CASSREQGLRTDTQYF. The CDR3 DNA reads as TGTGCCAGTAGTAGAGAACAGGGGCTGCGCACAGATACGCAGTATTTT.

This clonotype was observed many times. The chain has TRBV11-3 and TRBJ1-1; D not certain. This CDR3 contains 14 residues. Germline CDR1 SGHNT, CDR2 YENEEA. Trimming shortened V by 7 bases and J by 4 bases, and 16 bases separated the two germline ends. The CDR3: CASNTRVGATEAFF. The CDR3 coding sequence is TGTGCCAGCAACACTAGGGTCGGAGCCACTGAAGCTTTCTTT.

The chain uses TRBV3-1 and TRBJ2-7; TRBD2 is a possible D gene (5 bases). CDR3 length: 14 residues. V was pared by 1 base and J by 3 bases, with 10 bases between. Germline CDR1 and CDR2: LGHDT and YNNKEL (reference sequence). In DNA, the CDR3 is TGTGCCAGCAGCCAAGTTTTAGCGAACTACGAGCAGTACTTC. Residues: CASSQVLANYEQYF.

The sample holds a few counts of this clonotype. The V gene is TRBV30, the J gene TRBJ2-4; TRBD1 matches 7 bases. The ends lost 2 bases at V and 2 bases at J; junction bases unmatched: 9. The CDR3 has 16 amino acids. Germline CDR1 is GTSNPN and CDR2 is SVGIG (reference sequence). In nucleotides, the CDR3 is TGTGCCTGGAGTAACCAGGGGGTGGGGACCAAAAACATTCAGTACTTC. Translated, it gives CAWSNQGVGTKNIQYF. The variable domain in full, completed from reference TRBV30 and TRBJ2-4, reads SQTIHQWPATLVQPVGSPLSLECTVEGTSNPNLYWYRQAAGRGLQLLFYSVGIGQISSEVPQNLSASRPQDRQFILSSKKLLLSDSGFYLCAWSNQGVGTKNIQYFGAGTRLSVL.

By proportion, this clonotype is medium-sized. This chain links TRBV30 with TRBJ2-1; D remains unclear. This CDR3 region has 15 residues. Trimming removed 0 bases from V and 8 bases from J, with 17 bases in between. Per germline, CDR1 GTSNPN and CDR2 SVGIG (reference sequence). In DNA form, the CDR3 reads TGTGCCTGGAGTGTACTCCCCATCCGCCCGTATGAGCAGTTCTTC. The encoded protein is CAWSVLPIRPYEQFF.

The sample holds many counts of this clonotype. V usage is TRBV19 and J usage is TRBJ1-1; D might be TRBD1 (5 bases). The CDR3 runs 17 residues. Germline-derived CDR1 and CDR2 are LNHDA and SQIVND (reference sequence). V was shortened by 3 bases and J by 1 base, with 18 bases between the two germline ends. The CDR3 here is CASSIGGPRTANTEAFF. For the CDR3, the DNA is TGTGCCAGTAGTATCGGGGGACCCAGGACTGCGAACACTGAAGCTTTCTTT.

The chain has TRBV27 and TRBJ1-6, with 7 bases matching TRBD1. The V gene end was trimmed by 0 bases and the J gene end by 7 bases; junction bases not matched to a gene: 12. This CDR3 has 18 amino acids. The germline CDR1 and CDR2 sequences are MNHEY and SMNVEV (reference sequence). CDR3 sequence (DNA): TGTGCCAGCAGTTTATCGATCATTAAAGGGGGCTGGAATTCACCCCTCCACTTT. Its translation: CASSLSIIKGGWNSPLHF.

This clonotype was counted ten times or more. The chain combines TRBV14 with TRBJ1-2, with unresolved D. Germline CDR1 is SGHDN and CDR2 is FVKESK. V was shortened by 5 bases and J by 5 bases, with 15 bases between the two germline ends. The length of the CDR3 is 14 residues. The CDR3 nucleotides are TGTGCCAGCAGCGCCCGGATTAACGCATATGGCTACACCTTC. It specifies CASSARINAYGYTF.

The chain carries TRBV20-1 and TRBJ2-1; TRBD2 aligns across 11 bases. This CDR3 has 13 residues. V gave up 8 bases and J gave up 9 bases; unmatched junction bases: 9. The germline V gene encodes CDR1 DFQATT and CDR2 SNEGSKA (reference sequence). CDR3 sequence: CSSFSGTSGEQFF. The CDR3 coding sequence is TGCAGTTCCTTCTCCGGGACTAGCGGTGAGCAGTTCTTC.

The rearrangement joins TRBV5-1 to TRBJ2-5; D ambiguous. Trimming took off 3 bases at V and 5 bases at J, with 11 bases between the two ends. CDR3 length: 13 amino acids. Germline CDR1 and CDR2: SGHRS and YFSETQ. The CDR3 sequence: CASSSAIGETQYF. CDR3 DNA: TGCGCCAGCAGCTCGGCTATTGGGGAGACCCAGTACTTC.

This clonotype has a handful of counts. The chain uses TRBV29-1 and TRBJ1-2; a weak D match, TRBD1 (6 bases). From germline, CDR1 is SQVTM and CDR2 ANQGSEA. The CDR3 has 11 amino acids. V was clipped by 4 bases and J by 6 bases, with 9 bases between them. CDR3 amino acids: CSVAKGDGYTF. The CDR3, as DNA: TGCAGCGTTGCGAAGGGGGATGGCTACACCTTC.

In its sample, this clonotype was seen many times. The chain carries TRBV3-1 and TRBJ2-3; 7 bases line up with TRBD1. J was trimmed by 3 bases and V by 3 bases; bases with no gene match: 3. Germline V gene data show CDR1 as LGHDT and CDR2 as YNNKEL (reference sequence). This CDR3 contains 14 residues. CDR3: CASSHRQGTDTQYF. The CDR3 coding sequence is TGTGCCAGCAGCCACCGACAGGGTACAGATACGCAGTATTTT.

This clonotype was detected many times. V gene TRBV29-1 combines with J gene TRBJ1-2; no reliable D call. V gave up 5 bases and J gave up 0 bases, with 10 bases separating them. There are 13 residues in the CDR3. CDR1 and CDR2 from the germline V gene are SQVTM and ANQGSEA. CDR3 in amino acids: CSVPSRANYGYTF. For the CDR3, the DNA is TGCAGCGTTCCCAGCAGAGCTAACTATGGCTACACCTTC.

The sample holds many counts of this clonotype. This chain uses TRBV7-3 with TRBJ2-1, with 10 positions matching TRBD2. This CDR3 has 15 amino acids. Trimming cost V 3 bases and J 2 bases; bases outside gene matches: 1. CDR1 and CDR2 (germline): SGHTA, FQGTGA. The chain's CDR3 is CASSFGLAAYNEQFF. The DNA for the CDR3 is TGTGCCAGCAGCTTTGGACTAGCGGCCTACAATGAGCAGTTCTTC.

This clonotype was counted at least ten times. The V and J genes are TRBV29-1 and TRBJ2-5; 7 positions match TRBD2. V shed 2 bases, J shed 5 bases, and the junction held 11 bases outside the gene matches. Germline loops: CDR1 SQVTM, CDR2 ANQGSEA. CDR3 length: 15 residues. The CDR3, as DNA: TGCAGCGTTGAATCGGCGGGAGTTTTCCGGGAGACCCAGTACTTC. It encodes CSVESAGVFRETQYF.

This clonotype was seen more than once but under ten times. The chain has TRBV24-1 and TRBJ2-7, with no clear D. V was trimmed by 6 bases and J by 2 bases, leaving 13 bases between them. Germline V gene lookup returns CDR1 KGHDR and CDR2 SFDVKD. The CDR3 is 14 amino acids. CDR3 in amino acids: CATSPGGVTYEQYF. CDR3 in DNA: TGTGCCACCAGTCCCGGTGGGGTTACCTACGAGCAGTACTTC.

The chain combines TRBV19 with TRBJ2-7; 10 nucleotides align to TRBD2. The junction had 1 base not matched to a gene; V was cut back by 3 bases and J by 2 bases. This CDR3 is built from 14 residues. The V gene's germline CDR1 is LNHDA and CDR2 SQIVND (reference sequence). The CDR3 nucleotides are TGTGCCAGTAGTATCGGGACTAGCGCCTACGAGCAGTACTTC. This codes for CASSIGTSAYEQYF. The entire variable domain, with the rest obtained from reference TRBV19 and TRBJ2-7, is as follows: DGGITQSPKYLFRKEGQNVTLSCEQNLNHDAMYWYRQDPGQGLRLIYYSQIVNDFQKGDIAEGYSVSREKKESFPLTVTSAQKNPTAFYLCASSIGTSAYEQYFGPGTRLTVT.

This clonotype was seen ten or more times. This chain uses TRBV12-3 or TRBV12-4 with TRBJ1-3; the match to TRBD1 covers 10 bases. The trim removed 7 bases at V and 0 bases at J, leaving 6 bases unmatched. There are 16 residues in the CDR3. DNA of the CDR3: TGTGCCAGCAATAGACAGGGGGCGGCCTCTGGAAACACCATATATTTT. Translation: CASNRQGAASGNTIYF.

This clonotype came up a few times. For the CDR3, the DNA is TGTGCCATCAGTGAAAACTCTGGGGCCAACGTCCTGACTTTC. Translated, it gives CAISENSGANVLTF. The J gene is TRBJ2-6, the V gene TRBV10-3, with no clear D. V dropped 3 bases and J dropped 0 bases, with 3 bases sitting between them. CDR3 length: 14 amino acids. CDR1 is ENHRY, CDR2 SYGVKD, per germline.

This clonotype was seen at least ten times. The chain recombines TRBV12-3 or TRBV12-4 with TRBJ1-4, with a possible D match to TRBD1 (5 bases). V was cut by 6 bases and J by 5 bases, with 13 bases left in between. This CDR3 comprises 14 residues. The CDR3 here is CASRPGRRNEKLFF. For the CDR3, the DNA is TGTGCCAGCAGGCCGGGACGGCGGAATGAAAAACTGTTTTTT.